This TCR beta chain emerged from a study of T cells in Graves' hyperthyroidism and ophthalmopathy. V lost 3 bases, J lost 1 base, and 17 bases lay in between. The CDR3 runs to 16 residues. Germline loops: CDR1 DFQATT, CDR2 SNEGSKA (reference sequence). Study-wide results and limits: Most clonotypes expanded in thyroid above 0.001 were likewise present in blood.

Notes on this clonotype: What it binds is unknown.

Regions amplified from RNA transcripts were the TCR beta CDR3 regions. A first-round RT-PCR of the TCR CDR3 used the HTBI primer set. TCRdb analysed the multiplex PCR reads with MiXCR anew, one entry per CDR3 protein. The sample has under 400,000 distinct CDR3 sequences, around 25% seen once. The patients, who ranged from 18 to 65 in age, presented with newly diagnosed hyperthyroidism lasting under 2 months. Extraction of PBMCs used roughly 9.6 ml of fresh peripheral blood. This TCR derives from a man in his fifties or sixties with Graves' hyperthyroidism. V is TRBV20-1 and J is TRBJ2-3; D possibly corresponds to TRBD2 (6 bases). Sequencing input: blood. The CDR3 DNA reads as TGCAGTGCTAGCAGAGAGGAGGGCCGGGGCACAGATACGCAGTATTTT. Protein product: CSASREEGRGTDTQYF.